A selection of T cell receptor beta chains follows, all from one sample in a study of cytomegalovirus exposure and HLA in healthy donors. Assay used: immunoSEQ multiplex PCR; TCRdb lists only in-frame clones, some missing. Here the sample spans around 160,000 clones, over 60% being singletons. The sequenced sample was PBMCs. These receptors were collected from a woman between 18 and 29 years old in good health and CMV-seronegative. Both conserved end residues are part of each CDR3. The D gene is left open where the match is weak. The size field is filled for only some rows; it gives once, few, many or a size class.

abundance,j_gene,v_gene,d_gene,CDR3nt,CDR3aa
-,TRBJ2-7,TRBV14,-,TGTGCCAGCAGCCAAGGATCCGGGTTAGAGCAGTACTTC,CASSQGSGLEQYF
-,TRBJ1-4,TRBV19,-,TGTGCCAGTACCCCGACAGCCTCCAATGAAAAACTGTTTTTT,CASTPTASNEKLFF
once,TRBJ2-2,TRBV5-1,-,TGCGCCAGCAGCCCGGTGACAGCGAACACCGGGGAGCTGTTTTTT,CASSPVTANTGELFF
-,TRBJ1-5,TRBV4-1,-,TGCGCCAGCAGCCAAGACAGGTATCAGCCCCAGCATTTT,CASSQDRYQPQHF
-,TRBJ1-2,TRBV2,-,TGTGCCAGCAGTGAAAGGAGCTATGGCTACACCTTC,CASSERSYGYTF
-,TRBJ1-5,TRBV19,TRBD1,TGTGCCAGTAGTGCCCGGGACAGCCTCAGCAATCAGCCCCAGCATTTT,CASSARDSLSNQPQHF
-,TRBJ2-7,TRBV28,TRBD1,TGTGCCAGCAGTCCTCTTTTCACGGGACAGACTATCTCTTTGAGGGGATACGAGCAGTACTTC,CASSPLFTGQTISLRGYEQYF
once,TRBJ1-1,TRBV19,TRBD1,TGTGCCAGTAGTATCGGGCGACAGGGGGACACTGAAGCTTTCTTT,CASSIGRQGDTEAFF
-,TRBJ1-4,TRBV5-1,-,TGCGCCAGCAGCTTGAGGGGGACCCTTAATGAAAAACTGTTTTTT,CASSLRGTLNEKLFF
once,TRBJ1-3,TRBV11-2,-,TGTGCCAGCAGCTTAGGGACAACTGGAAACACCATATATTTT,CASSLGTTGNTIYF
-,TRBJ2-1,TRBV2,-,TGTGCCAGCAGGACCTGGACCCGACGCGGGAATGAGCAGTTCTTC,CASRTWTRRGNEQFF
-,TRBJ2-2,TRBV19,-,TGTGCCAGTAGTACACTAGTAGGTCCCGGGGAGCTGTTTTTT,CASSTLVGPGELFF
-,TRBJ1-1,TRBV5-6,TRBD1,TGTGCCAGCAGCTTGCTGGGGACAGGGGAAGAAGCTTTCTTT,CASSLLGTGEEAFF
-,TRBJ1-1,TRBV27,TRBD1,TGTGCCAGCGGATCCCGGGACAGGGCAGTGAACACTGAAGCTTTCTTT,CASGSRDRAVNTEAFF
-,TRBJ1-3,TRBV6-1,-,TGTGCCAGCAGCCCGGACAGTAACTCTGGAAACACCATATATTTT,CASSPDSNSGNTIYF
-,TRBJ1-5,TRBV4-1,-,TGCGCCAGCAGCCCTGCCCTTAGGGGCGACAATCGGCCCCAGCATTTT,CASSPALRGDNRPQHF
-,TRBJ2-5,TRBV19,TRBD2,TGTGCCAGTACCATCACGGGGTGGGGAGGGCAAGAGACCCAGTACTTC,CASTITGWGGQETQYF
few,TRBJ1-1,TRBV5-4,-,TGTGCCAGCAGCTTGAAGTCGGGGGTAGCTTTCTTT,CASSLKSGVAFF
-,TRBJ2-7,TRBV4-2,TRBD2,TGTGCCAGCAGCCAAGATGAGGCTAGCGGGGGCCCCTACGAGCAGTACTTC,CASSQDEASGGPYEQYF
-,TRBJ1-1,TRBV27,-,TGTGCCAGCAGTTTAAAGCGGGATCTTGAAGCTTTCTTT,CASSLKRDLEAFF
once,TRBJ1-1,TRBV19,-,TGTGCCAGTAGGGTACAGGTGAAGAACACTGAAGCTTTCTTT,CASRVQVKNTEAFF
-,TRBJ2-1,TRBV29-1,-,TGCAGCGTTGAGAGAGCGGGCAATGAGCAGTTCTTC,CSVERAGNEQFF
-,TRBJ1-2,TRBV7-9,TRBD1,TGTGCCAGCAGCCCTACGGACAGGAGTTATGGCTACACCTTC,CASSPTDRSYGYTF
-,TRBJ1-3,TRBV5-5,-,TGTGCCAGCAGCTTAAGAGGCGGGTCCTCTGGAAACACCATATATTTT,CASSLRGGSSGNTIYF
-,TRBJ1-5,TRBV6-1,-,TGTGCCAGCAGTGCCGGTCAGCCCCAGCATTTT,CASSAGQPQHF
few,TRBJ2-2,TRBV7-9,-,TGTGCCAGCAGAGAAGGAGCGTATGACGCCGGGGAGCTGTTTTTT,CASREGAYDAGELFF